These T cell receptor beta chains were read from a single sample in a study of blood T cell repertoires in COVID-19. Generated by immunoSEQ multiplex PCR, the TCRdb table keeps only in-frame clones and is missing some. The repertoire includes roughly 87,000 clones, more than 70% of them detected once, and around 7.3% sits in the top ten. Sequences were obtained from peripheral blood. The receptors were sampled from a man over 45 with active COVID-19. Both conserved end residues are part of each CDR3. The D gene is left open where the match is weak. Clone size appears in some rows only: once, few, many, or a class for an expanded clone.

V	D	size	J	DNA	CDR3
TRBV6-5	TRBD1	few	TRBJ1-2	TGTGCCAGCAGTTACTCCAGGACAGGGGGAGGTTATGGCTACACCTTC	CASSYSRTGGGYGYTF
TRBV27	NA	NA	TRBJ2-7	TGTGCCAGCAGCGCGGGTAGGACCAACTCCTACGAGCAGTACTTC	CASSAGRTNSYEQYF
TRBV7-8	TRBD1	NA	TRBJ2-7	TGTGCCAGCAGCTCGACAGGGGGCGAGCAGTACTTC	CASSSTGGEQYF
TRBV18	NA	once	TRBJ1-1	TGTGCCAGCTCACCTATTAGCGGGGGCTCTGAAGCTTTCTTT	CASSPISGGSEAFF
TRBV30	TRBD1	NA	TRBJ1-6	TGTGCCTGGAGTGTAAGCAGGGGGCGATGGGAGCATTCACCCCTCCACTTT	CAWSVSRGRWEHSPLHF
TRBV6-5	NA	NA	TRBJ1-2	TGTGCCAGCAGTTACTGGGCAGGGGAGAGTTATGGCTACACCTTC	CASSYWAGESYGYTF
TRBV19	NA	once	TRBJ2-1	TGTGCCAGTAGCGAGGCGGGGAACTCCTACAATGAGCAGTTCTTC	CASSEAGNSYNEQFF
TRBV2	NA	many	TRBJ1-3	TGTGCCAGCAGTGAAGTTCGGAGCTCTGGAAACACCATATATTTT	CASSEVRSSGNTIYF
TRBV4-3	NA	NA	TRBJ2-6	TGCGCCAGCAGCCAACGGTTAGGCAGGGCCGCCTTGGGCTCTGGGGCCAACGTCCTGACTTTC	CASSQRLGRAALGSGANVLTF
TRBV7-9	NA	NA	TRBJ1-1	TGTGCCAGCAGCCTTGACATGAACACTGAAGCTTTCTTT	CASSLDMNTEAFF
TRBV27	NA	NA	TRBJ2-7	TGTGCCAGCAGGCCCCTTTGGCCCTCCTACGAGCAGTACTTC	CASRPLWPSYEQYF
TRBV27	NA	NA	TRBJ2-7	TGTGCCAGCAGGAGGAGGGGGCTCTACGAGCAGTACTTC	CASRRRGLYEQYF
TRBV9	NA	NA	TRBJ1-2	TGTGCCAGCAGCTTAGGAGGGTTTTATGGCTACACCTTC	CASSLGGFYGYTF
TRBV4-3	NA	NA	TRBJ1-2	TGCGCCAGCAGCCTCGGAGGCGGACAGCACTATGGCTACACCTTC	CASSLGGGQHYGYTF
TRBV29-1	NA	NA	TRBJ1-1	TGCAGCGCTGGGCGAAGTATAGGTAACACTGAAGCTTTCTTT	CSAGRSIGNTEAFF
TRBV10-3	TRBD1	NA	TRBJ1-6	TGTGCCATCAGTGATGGACAGGGGTTGACACCCCTCCACTTT	CAISDGQGLTPLHF
TRBV9	NA	once	TRBJ1-2	TGTGCCAGCAGCGTAGCCCCGACAGTCCCAAACTATGGCTACACCTTC	CASSVAPTVPNYGYTF
TRBV6-5	NA	NA	TRBJ2-1	TGTGCCAGCAGTTACCGTCGGACTCCGCCCCCCAATGAGCAGTTCTTC	CASSYRRTPPPNEQFF
TRBV5-1	NA	NA	TRBJ1-1	TGCGCCAGCAGAATGGAAGGCAGGACTGAAGCTTTCTTT	CASRMEGRTEAFF
TRBV5-1	TRBD1	NA	TRBJ2-3	TGCGCCAGCAGCTCGCAAGCCTCTCAAGGGGGCAGTTCAGATACGCAGTATTTT	CASSSQASQGGSSDTQYF
TRBV5-6	TRBD1	once	TRBJ1-4	TGTGCCAGCAGCCGAGCACGGACAGGGGGCTATACTAATGAAAAACTGTTTTTT	CASSRARTGGYTNEKLFF
TRBV28	TRBD1	once	TRBJ1-4	TGTGCCAGCAGTCCTCCCGGGACAGGGAACGAAAAACTGTTTTTT	CASSPPGTGNEKLFF
TRBV7-2	NA	NA	TRBJ2-7	TGTGCCAGCAGCCCAGGTAGGCAGGGTACCTACGAGCAGTACTTC	CASSPGRQGTYEQYF
TRBV28	NA	NA	TRBJ1-2	TGTGCCAGCAGCACTACCGGACAAATCTATGGCTACACCTTC	CASSTTGQIYGYTF
TRBV5-1	NA	NA	TRBJ2-1	TGCGCCAGCAGCCTAGGCGGTTACAATGAGCAGTTCTTC	CASSLGGYNEQFF
TRBV15	NA	NA	TRBJ2-7	TGTGCCACCAGCAGAGATGGTGGGGGACAACGGGAGCAGTACTTC	CATSRDGGGQREQYF
TRBV19	NA	once	TRBJ1-1	TGTGCCAGTAGTATCGGGACATCCAACACTGAAGCTTTCTTT	CASSIGTSNTEAFF
TRBV19	NA	few	TRBJ2-7	TGTGCCAGTAGTACGACAGCAACCTACGAGCAGTACTTC	CASSTTATYEQYF
TRBV4-3	TRBD2	NA	TRBJ2-3	TGCGCCAGCAGCCTTAGCGGGGGCAGCACAGATACGCAGTATTTT	CASSLSGGSTDTQYF
TRBV5-1	NA	NA	TRBJ2-7	TGCGCCAGCAGCTTCGGACAGACCTACGAGCAGTACTTC	CASSFGQTYEQYF
TRBV11-2	TRBD2	once	TRBJ2-2	TGTGCCAGCAGCGTAGTGAGCGGGACGGGCACCGGGGAGCTGTTTTTT	CASSVVSGTGTGELFF
TRBV5-1	TRBD2	NA	TRBJ2-3	TGCGCCAGCAGCTTGGAGGCTAGCGGGAGGGATACGCAGTATTTT	CASSLEASGRDTQYF
TRBV5-6	TRBD2	NA	TRBJ2-5	TGTGCCAGCAGCTTCGGGATACTAGCGGGGGGGCCTAAGACCCAGTACTTC	CASSFGILAGGPKTQYF
TRBV27	NA	NA	TRBJ1-5	TGTGCCAGCAGTTTATGGGCAGCCCCAAATCAGCCCCAGCATTTT	CASSLWAAPNQPQHF
TRBV9	TRBD2	NA	TRBJ2-7	TGTGCCAGCAGCGCCGGGACTAGCAGTGTCTACGAGCAGTACTTC	CASSAGTSSVYEQYF
TRBV28	NA	once	TRBJ2-4	TGTGCCAGCAGCCGAACAGGTCGTGAAAACATTCAGTACTTC	CASSRTGRENIQYF
TRBV21-1	NA	once	TRBJ2-3	TGTGCCAGCAGCCCAACCGCGCGGGGGGCTCCTCCAGGGGAAGATACGCAGTATTTT	CASSPTARGAPPGEDTQYF
TRBV7-2	TRBD2	NA	TRBJ2-1	TGTGCCAGCAGCTTAGTGGGGACTAGCGGGAGGGCCGTGCAGTTCTTC	CASSLVGTSGRAVQFF
TRBV12-5	NA	NA	TRBJ2-2	TGTGCTAGTGGTTTGGTACTGGGGGGCACCGGGGAGCTGTTTTTT	CASGLVLGGTGELFF
TRBV7-2	NA	NA	TRBJ2-5	TGTGCCAGCATCCCCGGGGGAGCGGGCAAAGAGACCCAGTACTTC	CASIPGGAGKETQYF
TRBV4-1	NA	NA	TRBJ2-7	TGCGCCAGCAGCCAAGGACTTAGGAGCGACGAGCAGTACTTC	CASSQGLRSDEQYF
TRBV29-1	NA	NA	TRBJ1-5	TGCAGCGTGGGCCACACCCCGAATCAGCCCCAGCATTTT	CSVGHTPNQPQHF
TRBV28	NA	once	TRBJ1-1	TGTGCCAGCAGTCCGGAGACGAGACCGAACACTGAAGCTTTCTTT	CASSPETRPNTEAFF
TRBV5-4	NA	NA	TRBJ1-1	TGTGCCAGCAGCTTGCCCCGGACAGACCCCACTGAAGCTTTCTTT	CASSLPRTDPTEAFF
TRBV6-2/TRBV6-3	TRBD2	once	TRBJ2-5	TGTGCCAGCAGTTACTCCACGGGAGGGCCAGAAGAGACCCAGTACTTC	CASSYSTGGPEETQYF
TRBV4-2	TRBD2	NA	TRBJ2-3	TGTGCCAGCAGCCAAGATGCGGGACTAGCGACAGATACGCAGTATTTT	CASSQDAGLATDTQYF
TRBV5-1	NA	NA	TRBJ1-6	TGCGCCAGCAGCTTTACAGGGCCCGATTCACCCCTCCACTTT	CASSFTGPDSPLHF
TRBV3-1/TRBV3-2	TRBD2	NA	TRBJ2-1	TGTGCCAGCAGCCAAATTAGCGGGGGCTTATACAATGAGCAGTTCTTC	CASSQISGGLYNEQFF
TRBV9	TRBD2	NA	TRBJ2-7	TGTGCCAGCAGCGTAGATCTAGCGGGGAGCCTTTTCACCTACGAGCAGTACTTC	CASSVDLAGSLFTYEQYF
TRBV19	NA	NA	TRBJ2-5	TGTGCCAGTAGTATGATGGGCGAGACCCAGTACTTC	CASSMMGETQYF
TRBV7-9	TRBD2	NA	TRBJ2-7	TGTGCCAGCAGCTTATGGACTAGCGGGAGTTCCTACGAGCAGTACTTC	CASSLWTSGSSYEQYF
TRBV19	TRBD1	NA	TRBJ1-2	TGTGCCAGTAGTTTTCTACCGGGACAGGGTTCCCATGGCTACACCTTC	CASSFLPGQGSHGYTF
TRBV10-3	TRBD2	NA	TRBJ2-7	TGTGCCATCCGTAGGACTAGCGGGGACTACGAGCAGTACTTC	CAIRRTSGDYEQYF
TRBV7-9	TRBD1	NA	TRBJ1-2	TGTGCCAGCAGCTTTGGTCAAACAGGGGGAATGAAAAATGGCTACACCTTC	CASSFGQTGGMKNGYTF